A selection of T cell receptor beta chains follows, all from one sample in a study of shared clonotypes between healthy human individuals. Sequenced by immunoSEQ multiplex PCR; TCRdb stores in-frame clones only, minus some. The profile shows about 2.4 million clones, just over 90% of them singletons. The sample was naive CD4+ T cells sorted from blood. These receptors were collected from a man between 18 and 29 years old in good health. The CDR3 runs from the conserved cysteine through the conserved F or W. The D gene is left open where the match is weak. Expanded clones get a size class; other rows say once, few or many, or leave the size out.

TRBJ2-3	TRBV27	TRBD2	NA	TGTGCCAGCAGTAACTTAGCGGGAGGGACGACAGATACGCAGTATTTT	CASSNLAGGTTDTQYF
TRBJ1-1	TRBV19	NA	few	TGTGCCAGTCTAGAGGGGTGGCAAGCTTTCTTT	CASLEGWQAFF
TRBJ2-5	TRBV29-1	NA	NA	TGCAGCGCGAGGGCAACCCAAGAGACCCAGTACTTC	CSARATQETQYF
TRBJ2-1	TRBV18	TRBD1	NA	TGTGCCAGCTCACCAGGGACAGGGCAGTACAATGAGCAGTTCTTC	CASSPGTGQYNEQFF
TRBJ2-3	TRBV5-1	TRBD2	NA	TGCGCCAGCAGCTTGAGGGCGGGAGGTGGAGATACGCAGTATTTT	CASSLRAGGGDTQYF
TRBJ2-7	TRBV10-3	TRBD1	NA	TGTGCCATCACCAACAGAGACAGGGCCGAGCAGTACTTC	CAITNRDRAEQYF
TRBJ2-1	TRBV4-1	TRBD2	NA	TGCGCCAGCAGCCCCCGACTAGCGGGGGACTCCTACAATGAGCAGTTCTTC	CASSPRLAGDSYNEQFF
TRBJ2-7	TRBV5-6	NA	NA	TGTGCCAGCAGCTGGGGCGTAGGATACGAGCAGTACTTC	CASSWGVGYEQYF
TRBJ2-1	TRBV7-8	TRBD2	NA	TGTGCCAGCAGCTCGGTAGCGGGAGCCTACAATGAGCAGTTCTTC	CASSSVAGAYNEQFF
TRBJ1-6	TRBV7-9	NA	NA	TGTGCCAGCAGCTCAATCCTAGGGACGGACCGAAATTCACCCCTCCACTTT	CASSSILGTDRNSPLHF
TRBJ2-1	TRBV30	NA	NA	TGTGCCTGGAGTCCCCCAGGGTCTTTTGGCATAGAGCAGTTCTTC	CAWSPPGSFGIEQFF
TRBJ2-2	TRBV6-5	NA	NA	TGTGCCAGCAGTTATAGCACCGGGGAGCTGTTTTTT	CASSYSTGELFF
TRBJ2-1	TRBV7-2	NA	NA	TGTGCCAGCACCGTATGGCAGAATCTCAATGAGCAGTTCTTC	CASTVWQNLNEQFF
TRBJ2-2	TRBV10-3	TRBD2	NA	TGTGCCATCAGTGAGAGTGGGAGGGACACCGGGGAGCTGTTTTTT	CAISESGRDTGELFF
TRBJ2-7	TRBV6-1	NA	NA	TGTGCCAGCAGTGATCCAGCGGGCCTGTCCTACGAGCAGTACTTC	CASSDPAGLSYEQYF
TRBJ1-2	TRBV7-9	TRBD1	NA	TGTGCCAGCAGCGTCGACAGGGGGTCCTATGGCTACACCTTC	CASSVDRGSYGYTF
TRBJ2-1	TRBV7-9	NA	NA	TGTGCCAGCAGCTTATCAGGGGCCTACAATGAGCAGTTCTTC	CASSLSGAYNEQFF
TRBJ1-1	TRBV28	NA	once	TGTGCCAGCCCAGGTCCATTGATTATGAACACTGAAGCTTTCTTT	CASPGPLIMNTEAFF
TRBJ1-2	TRBV19	TRBD1	NA	TGTGCCAGTAGATTCCGGGACAGGGGCGGCTACACCTTC	CASRFRDRGGYTF
TRBJ2-1	TRBV2	TRBD2	NA	TGTGCCAGCAGTGGACTAGCGGAATACAATGAGCAGTTCTTC	CASSGLAEYNEQFF
TRBJ1-2	TRBV7-2	TRBD1	NA	TGTGCCTGGAAAAAGGACAGGGCCCTTGGCTACACCTTC	CAWKKDRALGYTF
TRBJ1-2	TRBV5-1	TRBD1	NA	TGCGCCAGCAGCACATACTTACAGGGGGATGGCTACACCTTC	CASSTYLQGDGYTF